A single sample gave rise to the 11 T cell receptor beta chains below, sequenced in a study of T cells in Graves' hyperthyroidism and ophthalmopathy. Amplification yielded TCR beta CDR3 regions, with RNA transcripts as the source. Researchers ran a first-round RT-PCR on the TCR CDR3 using the HTBI primer set. MiXCR, run by TCRdb on the multiplex PCR reads, gives a single entry per CDR3 protein. The profile shows 490,000 or so distinct CDR3 sequences, 16% of them singletons. Sequencing was done on a sample of blood. All receptors derive from a woman aged 30 to 39 with Graves' ophthalmopathy.

This clonotype was detected many times. The chain links TRBV29-1 to TRBJ1-1; D is perhaps TRBD1 (6 bases). Germline assignment: CDR1 SQVTM and CDR2 ANQGSEA. CDR3 size: 14 residues. The V and J ends lost 4 bases and 1 base respectively, with 13 bases between them. CDR3 loop: CSVVRGNRNTEAFF. CDR3 sequence (DNA): TGCAGCGTTGTCAGGGGCAACCGGAACACTGAAGCTTTCTTT.

This clonotype has a count of ten or more. The chain employs TRBV15 and TRBJ2-7, with 13 nucleotides matching TRBD2. The ends lost 0 bases at V and 4 bases at J; junction bases unmatched: 0. In germline, CDR1 is LNHNV, CDR2 YYDKDF (reference sequence). This CDR3 is 15 amino acids long. The CDR3 nucleotides read TGTGCCACCAGCAGAGAGACTAGCGGGAGGTACGAGCAGTACTTC. It specifies CATSRETSGRYEQYF.

This clonotype was picked up many times. The chain combines TRBV24-1 with TRBJ2-1, with D unresolved. Germline CDR1 reads KGHDR; CDR2 reads SFDVKD. Between the trimmed V and J ends, which lost 3 bases and 0 bases, there was a span of 8 bases. The CDR3 is made up of 15 amino acids. The DNA of the CDR3 is TGTGCCACCAGTGATCCGGTAAGCTCCTACAATGAGCAGTTCTTC. Translation gives CATSDPVSSYNEQFF.

The chain couples TRBV6-1 to TRBJ2-5; D ambiguous. V was shortened by 3 bases and J by 7 bases, with 9 bases between the two germline ends. Germline-derived CDR1 and CDR2 are MNHNS and SASEGT. The CDR3 length is 12 residues. For the CDR3, the DNA is TGTGCCAGCAGTGATCGCACGCCGACCCAGTACTTC. It specifies CASSDRTPTQYF.

This clonotype was seen ten or more times. The chain combines TRBV7-2 with TRBJ2-1; no clear D. CDR3 length: 13 amino acids. With 3 bases removed from V and 1 base from J, the gap between germline ends came to 4 bases. Germline lookup yields CDR1 SGHTA and CDR2 FQGNSA. CDR3 residues: CASSFSSYNEQFF. The DNA of the CDR3 is TGTGCCAGCAGCTTCAGTTCCTACAATGAGCAGTTCTTC.

In this sample, this clonotype turned up a few times. The chain employs TRBV18 and TRBJ1-1; 10 bases are shared with TRBD1. The germline CDR1 and CDR2 sequences are KGHSH and LQKENI. Unmatched junction bases numbered 9, after V lost 4 bases and J lost 4 bases. The CDR3 has 16 residues. CDR3 bases: TGTGCCAGCTCACTCGGGACAGGGGTTGGTGGCACTGAAGCTTTCTTT. Translation: CASSLGTGVGGTEAFF. The variable domain in full, completed from reference TRBV18 and TRBJ1-1, reads NAGVMQNPRHLVRRRGQEARLRCSPMKGHSHVYWYRQLPEEGLKFMVYLQKENIIDESGMPKERFSAEFPKEGPSILRIQQVVRGDSAAYFCASSLGTGVGGTEAFFGQGTRLTVV.

A word on this clonotype: Since a much larger clone is just one base distant, this may be a read error. The rearrangement joins TRBV20-1 to TRBJ2-1; 14 bases line up with TRBD2. The CDR3 length is 15 residues. Per the germline V gene, CDR1 is DFQATT and CDR2 is SNEGSKA (reference sequence). The J segment lost 13 bases and the V segment lost 4 bases, leaving 12 bases of the junction unmatched. CDR3: CSATTSGRATETQFF. As DNA, the CDR3 is TGCAGTGCTACGACTAGCGGGAGGGCCACAGAGACCCAGTTCTTC.

This clonotype was counted a single time. A much larger clone differs by one base, so this may be a read error. The CDR3 DNA reads as TGTGCCAGCAGTTTCGGCTCCAATGAAGCTTTCTTT. Its protein product is CASSFGSNEAFF. The rearrangement joins TRBV28 to TRBJ1-1; the D is unclear. V was shortened by 3 bases and J by 7 bases, with 9 bases between the two germline ends. Germline loops: CDR1 MDHEN, CDR2 SYDVKM. The CDR3 loop spans 12 amino acids.

About this clonotype itself: This clone may be a read error of a much larger clone one base away. J is TRBJ1-4 and V is TRBV5-1, with TRBD1 identical over 9 bases. Germline assignment: CDR1 SGHRS and CDR2 YFSETQ. This CDR3 contains 17 residues. The CDR3 reads CASSFDVPRTGDKKLFF. The CDR3 bases are TGTGCCAGCAGCTTTGATGTCCCGCGGACAGGGGATAAAAAACTGTTTTTT. Full variable domain (remainder filled in from reference TRBV5-1 and TRBJ1-4): KAGVTQTPRYLIKTRGQQVTLSCSPISGHRSVSWYQQTPGQGLQFLFEYFSETQRNKGNFPGRFSGRQFSNSRSEMNVSTLELGDSALYLCASSFDVPRTGDKKLFFGSGTQLSVL.

This clonotype was seen at least ten times. J is TRBJ1-1 and V is TRBV28, with D possibly matching TRBD1 (5 bases). The ends were cut back, 8 bases at V and 0 bases at J, with 16 bases in the middle. Germline CDR1 and CDR2: MDHEN and SYDVKM. The CDR3 is made up of 15 amino acids. The CDR3 bases are TGTGCCAGCTCACCCGGGACCGCGATGAACACTGAAGCTTTCTTT. As protein: CASSPGTAMNTEAFF.

The CDR3: CRGWAEKLFF. CDR3 nucleotide sequence: TGCCGCGGGTGGGCTGAAAAACTGTTTTTT. The V and J genes are TRBV29-1 and TRBJ1-4; unclear D gene. The CDR3 length is 10 residues. Germline V gene lookup returns CDR1 SQVTM and CDR2 ANQGSEA.